In its sample, the clone carrying this TCR beta chain was seen many times. Its antigen is unknown. V was shortened by 1 base and J by 4 bases, with 16 bases between the two germline ends. There are 16 residues in the CDR3. The germline V gene encodes CDR1 MGHRA and CDR2 YSYEKL. The sample comes from a study of spatial heterogeneity in lung cancer. Study-level points and caveats: There was tracking of ubiquitous and regional nonsynonymous mutations by the respective counts of ubiquitous and regional expanded TCRs. Counts of expanded intratumoral alpha and beta TCRs tracked tumor mutation counts.

The time point was: sample taken at primary tumor resection. Each molecule of TCR cDNA was tagged with one unique molecular identifier. TCRdb re-derived calls from the 5' RACE reads in MiXCR, one entry per CDR3 protein. Among about 20,000 distinct CDR3 sequences listed, about 7% were seen once. The receptor comes from a female donor with early-stage non-small cell lung cancer. The chain has TRBV4-1 and TRBJ1-2, with D uncertain. The starting material was lung tumor tissue, obtained at surgery. The CDR3 loop reads CASSQGPAYPGYGYTF. The DNA of the CDR3 is TGCGCCAGCAGCCAAGGTCCGGCCTACCCGGGCTATGGCTACACCTTC.